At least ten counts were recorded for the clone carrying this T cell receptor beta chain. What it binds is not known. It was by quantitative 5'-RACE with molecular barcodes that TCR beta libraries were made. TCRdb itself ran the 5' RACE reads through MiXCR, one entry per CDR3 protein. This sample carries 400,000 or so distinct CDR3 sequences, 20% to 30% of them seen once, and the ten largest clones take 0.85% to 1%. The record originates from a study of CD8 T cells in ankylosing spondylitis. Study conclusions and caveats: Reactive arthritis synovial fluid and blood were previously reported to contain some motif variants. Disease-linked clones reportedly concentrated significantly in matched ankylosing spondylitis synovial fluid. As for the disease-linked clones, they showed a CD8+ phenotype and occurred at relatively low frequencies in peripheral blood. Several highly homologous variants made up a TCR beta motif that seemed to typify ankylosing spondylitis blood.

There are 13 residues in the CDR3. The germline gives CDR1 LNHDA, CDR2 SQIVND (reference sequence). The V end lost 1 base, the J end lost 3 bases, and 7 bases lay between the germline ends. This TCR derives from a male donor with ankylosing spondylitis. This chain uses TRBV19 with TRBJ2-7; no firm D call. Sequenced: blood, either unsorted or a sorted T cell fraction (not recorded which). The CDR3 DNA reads TGTGCCAGTAGTATAGGTGGTTTCTACGAGCAGTACTTC. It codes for CASSIGGFYEQYF.